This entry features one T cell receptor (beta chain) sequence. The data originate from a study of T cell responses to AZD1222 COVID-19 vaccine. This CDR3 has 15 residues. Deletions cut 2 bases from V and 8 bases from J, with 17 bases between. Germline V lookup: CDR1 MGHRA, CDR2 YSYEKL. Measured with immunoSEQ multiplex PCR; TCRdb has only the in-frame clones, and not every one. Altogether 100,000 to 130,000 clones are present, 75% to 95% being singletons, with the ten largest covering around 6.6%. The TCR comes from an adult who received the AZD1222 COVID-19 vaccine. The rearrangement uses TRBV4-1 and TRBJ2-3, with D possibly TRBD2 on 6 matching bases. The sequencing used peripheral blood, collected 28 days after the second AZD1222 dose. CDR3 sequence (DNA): TGCGCCAGCAGCCAATGGACCCCCTTGCGGGGTACGCAGTATTTT. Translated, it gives CASSQWTPLRGTQYF.